One sample yielded the 6 T cell receptor beta chains listed below, sequenced in a study of blood T cell repertoires in COVID-19. Assay: immunoSEQ multiplex PCR; the TCRdb copy retains only in-frame clones and omits some. The sample lists some 180,000 clones, approximately 80% occurring once. Sequenced: peripheral blood. Source of these receptors: a human donor in a cohort sampled during active COVID-19.

CDR3 DNA sequence: TGTGCCAGCAGCCCGGGACAGGGCCTGAGCTACGAGCAGTACTTC. Amino acid sequence: CASSPGQGLSYEQYF. The chain joins TRBV5-6 to TRBJ2-7, with TRBD1 matching 9 bases. The V gene end was trimmed by 4 bases and the J gene end by 3 bases; junction bases not matched to a gene: 8. The CDR3 spans 15 residues. CDR1 SGHDT and CDR2 YYEEEE come from the germline V gene.

A remark on this clone: The sample has other DNA sequences that encode this CDR3 too. The chain is built from TRBV9 and TRBJ2-2; 8 bases line up with TRBD2. The CDR3 is 16 amino acids. Per germline, CDR1 SGDLS and CDR2 YYNGEE. J gave up 5 bases and V 0 bases, and 6 bases lay outside the gene matches. The CDR3 coding sequence is TGTGCCAGCAGCGTAGAATCGAGCGGGGGAACCGGGGAGCTGTTTTTT. Translating gives CASSVESSGGTGELFF.

The chain couples TRBV19 to TRBJ1-3; maybe TRBD1 (5 bases). CDR3 size: 14 residues. Looked up from germline, CDR1 is LNHDA and CDR2 is SQIVND (reference sequence). Trimming took 4 bases from V and 0 from J, leaving 7 bases between them. CDR3 bases: TGTGCCAGTAGTACGACAGCCTCTGGAAACACCATATATTTT. Translation gives CASSTTASGNTIYF.

The rearrangement uses TRBV5-4 and TRBJ2-5; TRBD2 agrees at 9 bases. CDR3 length: 14 amino acids. In germline, CDR1 is SGHNT, CDR2 YYREEE (reference sequence). The V segment lost 4 bases and the J segment 2 bases; nucleotides outside the gene matches: 3. The CDR3 region is CASSNSGGQETQYF. In DNA, the CDR3 is TGTGCCAGCAGCAATAGCGGGGGACAAGAGACCCAGTACTTC.

This chain links TRBV2 with TRBJ1-3, with 10 nucleotides matching TRBD1. This CDR3 contains 15 residues. Trimming cost V 6 bases and J 4 bases; bases outside gene matches: 6. The germline V gene encodes CDR1 SNHLY and CDR2 FYNNEI. CDR3 bases: TGTGCCAGCAGCGTAGGGACAGGGGTCGGAAACACCATATATTTT. It encodes CASSVGTGVGNTIYF.

The chain has TRBV20-1 and TRBJ2-3; D is possibly TRBD1 (5 bases). Germline lookup yields CDR1 DFQATT and CDR2 SNEGSKA (reference sequence). CDR3 length: 14 amino acids. The V end lost 3 bases, the J end lost 0 bases, and 10 bases lay between the germline ends. CDR3 DNA: TGCAGTGCTAGTAGACAGAAGAGCACAGATACGCAGTATTTT. It translates to CSASRQKSTDTQYF.